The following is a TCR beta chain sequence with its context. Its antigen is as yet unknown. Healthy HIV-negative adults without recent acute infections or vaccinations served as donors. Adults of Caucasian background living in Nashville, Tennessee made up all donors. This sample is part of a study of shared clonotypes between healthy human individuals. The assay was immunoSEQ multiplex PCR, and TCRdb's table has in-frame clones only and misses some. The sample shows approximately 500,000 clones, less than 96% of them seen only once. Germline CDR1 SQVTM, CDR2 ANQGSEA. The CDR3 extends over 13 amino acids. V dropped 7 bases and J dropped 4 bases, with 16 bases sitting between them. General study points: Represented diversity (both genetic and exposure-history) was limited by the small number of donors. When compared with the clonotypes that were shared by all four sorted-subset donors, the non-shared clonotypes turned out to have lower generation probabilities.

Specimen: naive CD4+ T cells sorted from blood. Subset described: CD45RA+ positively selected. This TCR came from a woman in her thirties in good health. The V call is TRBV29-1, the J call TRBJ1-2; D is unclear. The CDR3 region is CSAPTASGYGYTF. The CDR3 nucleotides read TGCAGCGCTCCTACAGCGAGCGGCTATGGCTACACCTTC.